These 29 T cell receptor beta chains share one sample of origin, sequenced in a study of blood T cell repertoires in COVID-19 (dated by TCRdb to the early 2020s). Library method: the immunoSEQ multiplex PCR assay. Sourced from immuneACCESS, this table was stored by TCRdb with only in-frame sequences that have V and J called. A share of the clones is absent; for the studies checked, an unresolved V gene accounts for under half, and the remainder has no known explanation. The sample data list approximately 220,000 clones, and about 84% of these were observed just once. The top ten clones comprise approximately 8.7% of the sample. Sequenced sample: peripheral blood. The receptors shown here come from a woman aged 80 or over with acute or convalescent COVID-19.

This rearrangement joins TRBV15 to TRBJ2-1, with 9 bases aligning to TRBD2. Germline V gene lookup returns CDR1 LNHNV and CDR2 YYDKDF (reference sequence). V trimming: 3 bases; J trimming: 5 bases; junction bases outside the gene matches: 11. This CDR3 spans 17 amino acids. The CDR3 spells CATSSSAGGPRDNEQFF. CDR3 DNA: TGTGCCACCAGCAGCTCCGCGGGGGGGCCCAGGGACAATGAGCAGTTCTTC.

This chain uses TRBV6-5 with TRBJ1-6, with 7 bases matching TRBD1. The CDR3 runs to 14 residues. Germline values: CDR1 MNHEY, CDR2 SVGAGI. The junction had 6 bases not matched to a gene; V was cut back by 6 bases and J by 7 bases. The CDR3 here is CASSEGARNSPLHF. CDR3 DNA sequence: TGTGCCAGCAGCGAGGGGGCCAGGAATTCACCCCTCCACTTT.

By sample fraction, this clone is medium-sized (0.01 to 0.1%). V gene TRBV20-1 combines with J gene TRBJ2-7; D not resolved. The V and J ends lost 3 bases and 4 bases respectively, with 7 bases between them. The CDR3 is made up of 11 amino acids. Germline-derived CDR1 and CDR2 are DFQATT and SNEGSKA (reference sequence). CDR3 region: CSARRQYEQYF. DNA for the CDR3: TGCAGTGCTAGGAGGCAATACGAGCAGTACTTC.

V gene TRBV9 combines with J gene TRBJ2-5, with 9 bases matching TRBD2. V dropped 0 bases and J dropped 6; count of bases not matched to a gene: 6. There are 15 residues in the CDR3. Germline V CDR1 and CDR2: SGDLS, YYNGEE. CDR3: CASSVGVAGVQTQYF. The CDR3 DNA follows: TGTGCCAGCAGCGTAGGGGTAGCGGGAGTACAGACCCAGTACTTC.

The gene calls are TRBV3-1 (or the pseudogene TRBV3-2) and TRBJ1-1, with D unclear. Trimming pared 1 base from V and 0 bases from J, leaving 9 bases between. The CDR3 is 15 residues long. Germline assignment: CDR1 LGHDT and CDR2 YNNKEL (reference sequence). CDR3 coding DNA: TGTGCCAGCAGCCAAGGGCCTCTTTTGAACACTGAAGCTTTCTTT. Its protein product is CASSQGPLLNTEAFF.

The V call is TRBV3-1 (or the pseudogene TRBV3-2), the J call TRBJ1-1; tentative D call: TRBD1 (5 bases). The germline gives CDR1 LGHDT, CDR2 YNNKEL (reference sequence). Trimming took 5 bases from V and 5 from J, leaving 12 bases between them. The CDR3 consists of 13 residues. In DNA form, the CDR3 reads TGTGCCAGCAGCTCCCGGGGGAGAACTGAAGCTTTCTTT. This translates into CASSSRGRTEAFF.

This chain uses TRBV5-4 with TRBJ1-5, with 7 bases lining up with TRBD1. Trimming at V came to 0 bases and at J to 6 bases, leaving 3 bases not matched to a gene. The CDR3 is 14 amino acids. Germline V gives CDR1 SGHNT, CDR2 YYREEE (reference sequence). The CDR3 sequence is CASSLAGGGQPQHF. CDR3 bases: TGTGCCAGCAGCTTGGCAGGGGGAGGTCAGCCCCAGCATTTT.

The J gene is TRBJ2-2, the V gene TRBV18, with D maybe TRBD1 (5 bases). Germline-derived CDR1 and CDR2 are KGHSH and LQKENI. CDR3 size: 13 residues. V was clipped by 1 base and J by 6 bases, with 6 bases between them. For the CDR3, the DNA is TGTGCCAGCTCACCACAGGGGCCCGGGGAGCTGTTTTTT. It encodes CASSPQGPGELFF.

This sequence joins TRBV6-6 and TRBJ1-6, with no clear D. There are 15 residues in the CDR3. CDR1 is MNHNY and CDR2 is SVGAGI in the germline V gene (reference sequence). Trimming cost V 7 bases and J 0 bases, with 10 bases left between them. Here the CDR3 DNA reads TGTGCCAGCAACCGGGGAGACTCCTATAATTCACCCCTCCACTTT. It yields the protein CASNRGDSYNSPLHF.

This clone was counted a few times. The chain recombines TRBV4-1 with TRBJ1-2; D is perhaps TRBD1 (6 bases). This CDR3 comprises 13 residues. Germline lookup yields CDR1 MGHRA and CDR2 YSYEKL. V lost 6 bases and J 7 bases, leaving 15 bases between the germline ends. The CDR3 region has the DNA TGCGCCAGCAGTTATGGACAGTCTAGTGGCTACACCTTC. Residues: CASSYGQSSGYTF.

V and J are TRBV3-1 (or the pseudogene TRBV3-2) and TRBJ2-2, with 8 bases matching TRBD1. The CDR3 extends over 14 amino acids. Per germline, CDR1 LGHDT and CDR2 YNNKEL (reference sequence). V dropped 7 bases and J dropped 7; count of bases not matched to a gene: 8. In DNA form, the CDR3 reads TGTGCCAGCACCAACCAGGGGGCTTTCGGGGAGCTGTTTTTT. Encoded protein: CASTNQGAFGELFF.

Only one count was recorded for this clone. This chain uses TRBV9 with TRBJ2-5, with D maybe TRBD1 (5 bases). The germline V gene has CDR1 SGDLS and CDR2 YYNGEE. This CDR3 is 15 amino acids long. Trimming took off 3 bases at V and 0 bases at J, with 12 bases between the two ends. CDR3 sequence: CASSGIAGYQETQYF. The CDR3 DNA reads TGTGCCAGCAGCGGGATAGCAGGGTACCAAGAGACCCAGTACTTC.

J is TRBJ2-2 and V is TRBV5-1; TRBD1 matches 11 bases. Trimming at V came to 4 bases and at J to 5 bases, leaving 7 bases not matched to a gene. The CDR3 spans 16 residues. Germline values: CDR1 SGHRS, CDR2 YFSETQ. The CDR3 is CASSTPGQGGTGELFF. DNA of the CDR3: TGCGCCAGCAGCACACCGGGACAGGGGGGGACCGGGGAGCTGTTTTTT.

The chain carries TRBV19 and TRBJ2-2, with 7 bases fitting TRBD2. CDR1 and CDR2 from the germline V gene are LNHDA and SQIVND (reference sequence). The ends lost 2 bases at V and 4 bases at J; junction bases unmatched: 10. This CDR3 has 17 residues. CDR3 DNA sequence: TGTGCCAGTAGTATAAGTGGAGGGAGGGCCCGCACCGGGGAGCTGTTTTTT. This sequence encodes CASSISGGRARTGELFF.

The chain couples TRBV20-1 to TRBJ1-2, with D maybe TRBD1 (6 bases). The length of the CDR3 is 12 residues. Trimming pared 3 bases from V and 8 bases from J, leaving 13 bases between. Germline V gene sequence: CDR1 DFQATT, CDR2 SNEGSKA (reference sequence). The CDR3 nucleotides are TGCAGTGCTAGTGGGGGGCCGGAAGGCTACACCTTC. Translation gives CSASGGPEGYTF.

The genes are TRBV20-1 and TRBJ1-4; D unresolved. The CDR3 loop spans 11 amino acids. Germline V gene data show CDR1 as DFQATT and CDR2 as SNEGSKA (reference sequence). Between the trimmed V and J ends, which lost 7 bases and 8 bases, there was a span of 11 bases. The CDR3 DNA is TGCAGTGTCTCCACCGGGGAAAAACTGTTTTTT. The encoded protein is CSVSTGEKLFF.

The chain has TRBV27 and TRBJ1-6; 8 bases line up with TRBD1. CDR3 length equals 14 residues. The trim removed 3 bases at V and 10 bases at J, leaving 5 bases unmatched. Germline V lookup: CDR1 MNHEY, CDR2 SMNVEV (reference sequence). In DNA, the CDR3 is TGTGCCAGCAGTTTTGGGACAGGAGGATCACCCCTCCACTTT. This codes for CASSFGTGGSPLHF.

V gene TRBV6-5 combines with J gene TRBJ1-5, with D perhaps TRBD1 (6 bases). Deletions cut 4 bases from V and 3 bases from J, with 13 bases between. This CDR3 is 15 amino acids long. From germline, CDR1 is MNHEY and CDR2 SVGAGI. In DNA form, the CDR3 reads TGTGCCAGCAGTTCTGGACAGTTTTTCAATCAGCCCCAGCATTTT. It yields the protein CASSSGQFFNQPQHF.

The rearrangement joins TRBV3-1 (or the pseudogene TRBV3-2) to TRBJ2-7; the match to TRBD2 covers 12 bases. This CDR3 comprises 15 residues. V gave up 7 bases and J gave up 3 bases; unmatched junction bases: 7. CDR1 is LGHDT and CDR2 is YNNKEL in the germline V gene (reference sequence). The CDR3 coding sequence is TGTGCCAGCAACCTAGCGGGAGGGCCGAGCTACGAGCAGTACTTC. Encoded protein: CASNLAGGPSYEQYF.

The chain combines TRBV4-2 with TRBJ1-6; the match to TRBD1 covers 7 bases. Germline CDR1 is LGHNA and CDR2 is YNFKEQ. Trimming removed 4 bases from V and 9 bases from J; junction bases left unmatched: 9. This CDR3 spans 15 amino acids. Written as DNA, the CDR3 is TGTGCCAGCAGCCGGGCCGGGACAGAATCTTCACCCCTCCACTTT. The encoded protein is CASSRAGTESSPLHF.

The rearrangement links TRBV6-2 or TRBV6-3 to TRBJ2-7; possibly TRBD2 for D (5 bases). This CDR3 region has 16 residues. Per the germline V gene, CDR1 is MNHEY and CDR2 is SVGEGT. The V end was cut by 0 bases, the J end by 0 bases, with 12 bases between. The CDR3 nucleotides read TGTGCCAGCAGTTACTCGATGAGGGTGCACTCCTACGAGCAGTACTTC. Protein: CASSYSMRVHSYEQYF.

Note on this clone: Other DNA sequences in this sample translate to the same CDR3. The genes are TRBV5-8 and TRBJ1-5, with D hard to call. This CDR3 comprises 12 residues. V was pared by 2 bases and J by 5 bases, with 5 bases between. CDR1 is SGHTS, CDR2 YDEGEE, per germline. The CDR3: CASSFRDQPQHF. In DNA, the CDR3 is TGTGCCAGCAGCTTCCGGGATCAGCCCCAGCATTTT.

CDR3 residues: CASSPRQGLYEQYF. The CDR3 DNA reads as TGTGCCAGCAGCCCGAGGCAGGGGCTCTACGAGCAGTACTTC. The genes are TRBV9 and TRBJ2-7, with D possibly TRBD1 on 6 matching bases. The germline CDR1 and CDR2 sequences are SGDLS and YYNGEE. The CDR3 has 14 residues. V was clipped by 4 bases and J by 3 bases, with 14 bases between them.

The chain uses TRBV6-4 and TRBJ2-5, with TRBD2 identical over 8 bases. CDR3 size: 17 residues. Germline CDR1 MRHNA, CDR2 SNTAGT. The junction had 9 bases not matched to a gene; V was cut back by 2 bases and J by 1 base. The CDR3 bases are TGTGCCAGCAGTGACGGGGTAGCGGGGTATTTCCAAGAGACCCAGTACTTC. This translates into CASSDGVAGYFQETQYF.

This rearrangement joins TRBV11-3 to TRBJ2-5; 12 bases are a match to TRBD2. This CDR3 spans 15 amino acids. Germline V lookup: CDR1 SGHNT, CDR2 YENEEA. After removal of 5 bases from V and 4 bases from J, the junction contained 5 bases not matched to a gene. CDR3: CASSPKTSGGETQYF. The CDR3 DNA is TGTGCCAGCAGCCCTAAGACTAGCGGGGGAGAGACCCAGTACTTC.

The chain is built from TRBV6-6 and TRBJ1-1, with unresolved D. CDR1 is MNHNY, CDR2 SVGAGI, per germline (reference sequence). The CDR3 is made up of 14 amino acids. V was cut by 7 bases and J by 1 base, with 13 bases left in between. The CDR3 loop is CASIRSGGNTEAFF. CDR3 nucleotide sequence: TGTGCCAGCATCCGTAGCGGCGGGAACACTGAAGCTTTCTTT.

The chain combines TRBV3-1 (or the pseudogene TRBV3-2) with TRBJ1-4, with D tentatively TRBD1 (5 bases). The CDR3 loop spans 19 amino acids. The V gene's germline CDR1 is LGHDT and CDR2 YNNKEL (reference sequence). Between the trimmed V and J ends, which lost 2 bases and 8 bases, there was a span of 27 bases. The CDR3 bases are TGTGCCAGCAGCCAAAAGTTAGGGGAATCAGCTAGGGGCTGGGAAAAACTGTTTTTT. This gives the protein CASSQKLGESARGWEKLFF.

The chain links TRBV7-8 to TRBJ2-5; the match to TRBD1 covers 8 bases. The junction had 5 bases not matched to a gene; V was cut back by 1 base and J by 4 bases. The V gene's germline CDR1 is SGHVS and CDR2 FQNEAQ. This CDR3 has 15 amino acids. CDR3 protein: CASSLDGQGRETQYF. In DNA form, the CDR3 reads TGTGCCAGCAGCTTAGACGGACAGGGCCGAGAGACCCAGTACTTC.

The V gene is TRBV2, the J gene TRBJ1-5; 9 bases fit TRBD1. Germline CDR1 and CDR2: SNHLY and FYNNEI. CDR3 length: 13 residues. The V gene end was trimmed by 7 bases and the J gene end by 5 bases; junction bases not matched to a gene: 3. The CDR3 DNA is TGTGCCAGCACCGGACAGGGGCATCAGCCCCAGCATTTT. The encoded protein is CASTGQGHQPQHF.